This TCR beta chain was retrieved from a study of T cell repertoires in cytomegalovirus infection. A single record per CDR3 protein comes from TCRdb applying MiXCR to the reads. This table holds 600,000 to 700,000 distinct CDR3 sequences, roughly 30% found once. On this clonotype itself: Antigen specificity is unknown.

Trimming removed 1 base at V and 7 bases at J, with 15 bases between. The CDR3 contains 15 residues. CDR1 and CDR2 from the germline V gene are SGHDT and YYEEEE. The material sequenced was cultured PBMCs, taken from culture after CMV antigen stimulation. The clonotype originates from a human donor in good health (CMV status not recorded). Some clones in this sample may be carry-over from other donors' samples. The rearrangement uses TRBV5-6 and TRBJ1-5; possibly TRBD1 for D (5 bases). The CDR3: CASSLRWGTGQPQHF. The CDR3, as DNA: TGTGCCAGCAGCTTGAGGTGGGGGACGGGGCAGCCCCAGCATTTT.